A selection of T cell receptor beta chains follows, all from one sample in a study of memory CD4+ T cells and cytomegalovirus serostatus. Method: immunoSEQ multiplex PCR; TCRdb's copy keeps in-frame clones and lacks some. Here the sample spans about 50,000 clones, 82% being singletons. Specimen: memory CD4+ T cells from blood. The receptors stem from an adult in good health and CMV-seronegative. Both conserved end residues are part of each CDR3. Each record gives: CDR3 protein, CDR3 DNA, J gene, D gene, V gene, CDR3 length, clone size. The D gene is left open where the match is weak. A row's size may be missing; if present it is once, few, many or a size class.

CDR3 protein: CASSLGMGVSPLHF
CDR3 DNA: TGTGCCAGCAGCTTAGGTATGGGGGTTTCACCCCTCCACTTT
J gene: TRBJ1-6
D gene: .
V gene: TRBV7-6
CDR3 length: 14
clone size: .

CDR3 protein: CASSLASGGGELFF
CDR3 DNA: TGTGCCAGCAGTTTAGCGTCCGGTGGCGGGGAGCTGTTTTTT
J gene: TRBJ2-2
D gene: .
V gene: TRBV27
CDR3 length: 14
clone size: .

CDR3 protein: CSAGPGHYEQYF
CDR3 DNA: TGCAGCGCTGGGCCCGGGCACTACGAGCAGTACTTC
J gene: TRBJ2-7
D gene: .
V gene: TRBV29-1
CDR3 length: 12
clone size: once

CDR3 protein: CASRGTGANYGYTF
CDR3 DNA: TGTGCCAGCAGGGGGACAGGGGCTAACTATGGCTACACCTTC
J gene: TRBJ1-2
D gene: TRBD1
V gene: TRBV27
CDR3 length: 14
clone size: once

CDR3 protein: CASSLNEETGTDEAFF
CDR3 DNA: TGTGCCAGCTCACTGAATGAGGAAACCGGGACAGATGAAGCTTTCTTT
J gene: TRBJ1-1
D gene: TRBD1
V gene: TRBV18
CDR3 length: 16
clone size: .

CDR3 protein: CASSLDSGGAREAFF
CDR3 DNA: TGTGCCAGCAGCTTAGATTCTGGAGGGGCGCGTGAAGCTTTCTTT
J gene: TRBJ1-1
D gene: .
V gene: TRBV7-9
CDR3 length: 15
clone size: .

CDR3 protein: CASSWTPERYPIYF
CDR3 DNA: TGCGCCAGCAGCTGGACACCTGAAAGATACCCCATATATTTT
J gene: TRBJ1-3
D gene: .
V gene: TRBV5-1
CDR3 length: 14
clone size: .

CDR3 protein: CASTRGLGSYEQYF
CDR3 DNA: TGTGCCAGCACCCGAGGGCTCGGGTCCTACGAGCAGTACTTC
J gene: TRBJ2-7
D gene: .
V gene: TRBV6-5
CDR3 length: 14
clone size: .

CDR3 protein: CASSQDEYQQKLFF
CDR3 DNA: TGTGCCAGCAGCCAAGATGAATACCAGCAGAAACTGTTTTTT
J gene: TRBJ1-4
D gene: .
V gene: TRBV14
CDR3 length: 14
clone size: few

CDR3 protein: CASSLGIRSYNEQFF
CDR3 DNA: TGTGCCAGCAGCTTAGGAATCCGCTCCTACAATGAGCAGTTCTTC
J gene: TRBJ2-1
D gene: .
V gene: TRBV7-8
CDR3 length: 15
clone size: .

CDR3 protein: CASSPEPQNTEAFF
CDR3 DNA: TGCGCCAGCAGCCCCGAGCCTCAGAACACTGAAGCTTTCTTT
J gene: TRBJ1-1
D gene: .
V gene: TRBV5-1
CDR3 length: 14
clone size: .

CDR3 protein: CASSYRRGGNSPLHF
CDR3 DNA: TGTGCCAGCAGCTACAGGCGGGGGGGGAATTCACCCCTCCACTTT
J gene: TRBJ1-6
D gene: .
V gene: TRBV5-8
CDR3 length: 15
clone size: .

CDR3 protein: CASSDVGDISGNTIYF
CDR3 DNA: TGTGCCAGCAGCGACGTAGGGGACATCTCTGGAAACACCATATATTTT
J gene: TRBJ1-3
D gene: .
V gene: TRBV11-2
CDR3 length: 16
clone size: few

CDR3 protein: CAWSPGQGNEQYF
CDR3 DNA: TGTGCCTGGAGTCCGGGACAGGGCAACGAGCAGTACTTC
J gene: TRBJ2-7
D gene: TRBD1
V gene: TRBV30
CDR3 length: 13
clone size: few

CDR3 protein: CASSLNAVSGNTIYF
CDR3 DNA: TGTGCCAGCAGTCTTAACGCAGTCTCTGGAAACACCATATATTTT
J gene: TRBJ1-3
D gene: .
V gene: TRBV2
CDR3 length: 15
clone size: .

CDR3 protein: CASSWGTDPYEQYF
CDR3 DNA: TGTGCCAGCAGCTGGGGGACAGACCCCTACGAGCAGTACTTC
J gene: TRBJ2-7
D gene: TRBD1
V gene: TRBV5-4
CDR3 length: 14
clone size: .

CDR3 protein: CASSSTQGGELFF
CDR3 DNA: TGTGCCAGCAGCTCAACCCAAGGTGGGGAGCTGTTTTTT
J gene: TRBJ2-2
D gene: .
V gene: TRBV7-2
CDR3 length: 13
clone size: .

CDR3 protein: CASSYSYRAVGQPQHF
CDR3 DNA: TGTGCCAGCAGTTACTCGTACAGGGCGGTGGGGCAGCCCCAGCATTTT
J gene: TRBJ1-5
D gene: .
V gene: TRBV6-5
CDR3 length: 16
clone size: .

CDR3 protein: CATITGETQYF
CDR3 DNA: TGTGCCACCATAACCGGGGAGACCCAGTACTTC
J gene: TRBJ2-5
D gene: .
V gene: TRBV27
CDR3 length: 11
clone size: .

CDR3 protein: CASSRGTSSGANVLTF
CDR3 DNA: TGTGCCAGCTCACGGGGGACCTCCTCTGGGGCCAACGTCCTGACTTTC
J gene: TRBJ2-6
D gene: .
V gene: TRBV18
CDR3 length: 16
clone size: .

CDR3 protein: CATSREAFRNTEAFF
CDR3 DNA: TGTGCCACCAGCAGAGAAGCCTTCAGGAACACTGAAGCTTTCTTT
J gene: TRBJ1-1
D gene: .
V gene: TRBV15
CDR3 length: 15
clone size: .

CDR3 protein: CASSLESRGTQYF
CDR3 DNA: TGTGCCAGCAGCTTAGAAAGTCGTGGGACCCAGTACTTC
J gene: TRBJ2-5
D gene: .
V gene: TRBV11-2
CDR3 length: 13
clone size: .

CDR3 protein: CASSLGGRWGEETQYF
CDR3 DNA: TGTGCCAGCAGCTTAGGGGGGCGATGGGGCGAAGAGACCCAGTACTTC
J gene: TRBJ2-5
D gene: .
V gene: TRBV11-2
CDR3 length: 16
clone size: .

CDR3 protein: CAISAGQGGGYTF
CDR3 DNA: TGTGCCATCAGTGCGGGACAGGGAGGAGGCTACACCTTC
J gene: TRBJ1-2
D gene: TRBD1
V gene: TRBV10-3
CDR3 length: 13
clone size: .

CDR3 protein: CASSPTTSVTTGELFF
CDR3 DNA: TGCGCCAGCAGCCCTACTACTAGCGTGACCACCGGGGAGCTGTTTTTT
J gene: TRBJ2-2
D gene: TRBD2
V gene: TRBV5-1
CDR3 length: 16
clone size: .

CDR3 protein: CASSLGLALGTEAFF
CDR3 DNA: TGTGCCAGCAGCTTAGGATTGGCCCTGGGGACTGAAGCTTTCTTT
J gene: TRBJ1-1
D gene: .
V gene: TRBV11-1
CDR3 length: 15
clone size: .

CDR3 protein: CASSPTQGGNTIYF
CDR3 DNA: TGTGCCAGCAGCCCAACACAGGGTGGAAACACCATATATTTT
J gene: TRBJ1-3
D gene: .
V gene: TRBV27
CDR3 length: 14
clone size: .

CDR3 protein: CASNPDRGRTGELFF
CDR3 DNA: TGTGCCAGTAACCCGGACAGGGGGCGGACCGGGGAGCTGTTTTTT
J gene: TRBJ2-2
D gene: TRBD1
V gene: TRBV19
CDR3 length: 15
clone size: few

CDR3 protein: CASSFDRNYGYTF
CDR3 DNA: TGCGCCAGCAGCTTCGACAGAAACTATGGCTACACCTTC
J gene: TRBJ1-2
D gene: .
V gene: TRBV5-1
CDR3 length: 13
clone size: .

CDR3 protein: CASSLEVWDFQLLGENEKLFF
CDR3 DNA: TGTGCCAGCAGCTTAGAAGTGTGGGATTTCCAGCTACTTGGGGAAAATGAAAAACTGTTTTTT
J gene: TRBJ1-4
D gene: .
V gene: TRBV7-6
CDR3 length: 21
clone size: .

CDR3 protein: CASRIQKGTEAFF
CDR3 DNA: TGTGCCAGCAGAATACAGAAAGGCACTGAAGCTTTCTTT
J gene: TRBJ1-1
D gene: .
V gene: TRBV6-5
CDR3 length: 13
clone size: once

CDR3 protein: CASSTGLAGVSDEQFF
CDR3 DNA: TGCGCCAGCAGCACCGGACTAGCGGGGGTAAGCGATGAGCAGTTCTTC
J gene: TRBJ2-1
D gene: TRBD2
V gene: TRBV5-1
CDR3 length: 16
clone size: .

CDR3 protein: CASRPPIPHGYTF
CDR3 DNA: TGTGCCAGCAGGCCTCCAATTCCTCATGGCTACACCTTC
J gene: TRBJ1-2
D gene: .
V gene: TRBV7-8
CDR3 length: 13
clone size: few

CDR3 protein: CASSLLGLTGVNTEAFF
CDR3 DNA: TGTGCCAGCAGCTTGCTTGGTCTGACAGGGGTGAACACTGAAGCTTTCTTT
J gene: TRBJ1-1
D gene: TRBD1
V gene: TRBV5-8
CDR3 length: 17
clone size: once

CDR3 protein: CASGTERMTYEQYF
CDR3 DNA: TGTGCCAGCGGGACCGAACGAATGACATACGAGCAGTACTTC
J gene: TRBJ2-7
D gene: .
V gene: TRBV6-1
CDR3 length: 14
clone size: .

CDR3 protein: CSVERQGTKNGYTF
CDR3 DNA: TGCAGCGTTGAACGGCAGGGTACGAAAAATGGCTACACCTTC
J gene: TRBJ1-2
D gene: .
V gene: TRBV29-1
CDR3 length: 14
clone size: .

CDR3 protein: CASSAHPQETQYF
CDR3 DNA: TGTGCCAGCAGCGCACATCCGCAAGAGACCCAGTACTTC
J gene: TRBJ2-5
D gene: .
V gene: TRBV7-3
CDR3 length: 13
clone size: .

CDR3 protein: CASTVSGNTIYF
CDR3 DNA: TGTGCCAGTACTGTATCTGGAAACACCATATATTTT
J gene: TRBJ1-3
D gene: .
V gene: TRBV19
CDR3 length: 12
clone size: .

CDR3 protein: CASSLSGQGDEKLFF
CDR3 DNA: TGTGCCAGCAGCTTAAGTGGTCAGGGAGACGAAAAACTGTTTTTT
J gene: TRBJ1-4
D gene: .
V gene: TRBV7-3
CDR3 length: 15
clone size: .

CDR3 protein: CAIRETGSNTEAFF
CDR3 DNA: TGTGCCATCAGGGAGACAGGATCGAACACTGAAGCTTTCTTT
J gene: TRBJ1-1
D gene: .
V gene: TRBV10-3
CDR3 length: 14
clone size: once

CDR3 protein: CASSRGTAFDQPQHF
CDR3 DNA: TGTGCCAGTAGTAGGGGTACGGCGTTTGATCAGCCCCAGCATTTT
J gene: TRBJ1-5
D gene: .
V gene: TRBV19
CDR3 length: 15
clone size: few

CDR3 protein: CAWSVQAGASDTQYF
CDR3 DNA: TGTGCCTGGAGTGTACAAGCGGGTGCGTCGGATACGCAGTATTTT
J gene: TRBJ2-3
D gene: .
V gene: TRBV30
CDR3 length: 15
clone size: few

CDR3 protein: CASSQDQTRQNTGELFF
CDR3 DNA: TGCGCCAGCAGCCAAGATCAGACTCGCCAGAACACCGGGGAGCTGTTTTTT
J gene: TRBJ2-2
D gene: .
V gene: TRBV4-3
CDR3 length: 17
clone size: .

CDR3 protein: CASNSAGGETQYF
CDR3 DNA: TGTGCCAGCAACAGTGCCGGGGGAGAGACCCAGTACTTC
J gene: TRBJ2-5
D gene: .
V gene: TRBV7-9
CDR3 length: 13
clone size: .

CDR3 protein: CASSPNPGLSTDTQYF
CDR3 DNA: TGTGCCAGCAGCCCTAATCCGGGACTCAGCACAGATACGCAGTATTTT
J gene: TRBJ2-3
D gene: .
V gene: TRBV5-4
CDR3 length: 16
clone size: .

CDR3 protein: CASRPAGTYEQYF
CDR3 DNA: TGTGCCAGCAGACCCGCAGGGACCTACGAGCAGTACTTC
J gene: TRBJ2-7
D gene: .
V gene: TRBV6-5
CDR3 length: 13
clone size: .

CDR3 protein: CASSSNSYEQYF
CDR3 DNA: TGTGCCAGCTCATCTAACAGCTACGAGCAGTACTTC
J gene: TRBJ2-7
D gene: .
V gene: TRBV18
CDR3 length: 12
clone size: .

CDR3 protein: CASSLNWDIDEKLFF
CDR3 DNA: TGTGCCAGCAGCCTTAATTGGGACATCGATGAAAAACTGTTTTTT
J gene: TRBJ1-4
D gene: .
V gene: TRBV4-2
CDR3 length: 15
clone size: .

CDR3 protein: CASSSQGLGEAFF
CDR3 DNA: TGTGCCAGTAGTAGCCAGGGGTTGGGGGAAGCTTTCTTT
J gene: TRBJ1-1
D gene: .
V gene: TRBV19
CDR3 length: 13
clone size: few

CDR3 protein: CASSPDINSPLHF
CDR3 DNA: TGTGCCAGCTCACCGGATATTAATTCACCCCTCCACTTT
J gene: TRBJ1-6
D gene: .
V gene: TRBV18
CDR3 length: 13
clone size: few

CDR3 protein: CASSKALQAGYTF
CDR3 DNA: TGTGCCAGCAGCAAAGCGCTACAGGCTGGCTACACCTTC
J gene: TRBJ1-2
D gene: .
V gene: TRBV21-1
CDR3 length: 13
clone size: .

CDR3 protein: CASSDSPGVNTEAFF
CDR3 DNA: TGCGCCAGCAGTGACTCCCCGGGGGTGAACACTGAAGCTTTCTTT
J gene: TRBJ1-1
D gene: .
V gene: TRBV10-2
CDR3 length: 15
clone size: once

CDR3 protein: CASSLAPQRGAEQYF
CDR3 DNA: TGTGCCAGCAGCTTAGCCCCACAGCGGGGGGCTGAGCAGTACTTC
J gene: TRBJ2-7
D gene: TRBD2
V gene: TRBV7-2
CDR3 length: 15
clone size: once

CDR3 protein: CASSSRRYNSPLHF
CDR3 DNA: TGTGCCAGCAGCTCCCGACGCTATAATTCACCCCTCCACTTT
J gene: TRBJ1-6
D gene: .
V gene: TRBV7-8
CDR3 length: 14
clone size: .

CDR3 protein: CASSLVPTGVQYF
CDR3 DNA: TGTGCCAGCAGCTTAGTCCCAACAGGAGTGCAGTACTTC
J gene: TRBJ2-7
D gene: .
V gene: TRBV11-2
CDR3 length: 13
clone size: .

CDR3 protein: CAWVPHGNTEAFF
CDR3 DNA: TGTGCCTGGGTACCTCACGGGAACACTGAAGCTTTCTTT
J gene: TRBJ1-1
D gene: .
V gene: TRBV30
CDR3 length: 13
clone size: .

CDR3 protein: CASRWGQGSNTGELFF
CDR3 DNA: TGCGCCAGCAGATGGGGACAGGGGTCGAACACCGGGGAGCTGTTTTTT
J gene: TRBJ2-2
D gene: TRBD1
V gene: TRBV5-1
CDR3 length: 16
clone size: .